This T cell receptor beta chain originates from a study of T-cell reconstitution after alpha-beta-depleted transplantation in children. The CDR3 runs 15 residues. The V end was cut by 4 bases, the J end by 0 bases, with 13 bases between. The germline gives CDR1 SGHDT, CDR2 YYEEEE. A few counts support this clonotype. The library targeted TCRbeta and was prepared with unique molecular identifiers. TCRdb re-derived calls from the PCR reads in MiXCR, one entry per CDR3 protein. Here the sample spans some 290,000 distinct CDR3 sequences, 9.9% being singletons. The material sequenced was PBMCs from the stem cell graft donor, taken from the stem cell graft. The TCR comes from a human donor who donated a stem cell graft to a child with SCID. The chain has TRBV5-6 and TRBJ1-1, with a tentative D call TRBD1 (6 bases). CDR3 sequence reads: CASSGGHLMNTEAFF. In DNA, the CDR3 is TGTGCCAGCAGCGGGGGACACCTCATGAACACTGAAGCTTTCTTT.